This TCR beta chain was recorded in a study of OX40 agonist ivuxolimab in advanced cancers. As for the study in general: The dose-escalation cohort was over 65% male, with a mean age of around 60 years, ranging about 23 to 79.

TCRdb's table, derived via immunoSEQ multiplex PCR, lists solely in-frame clones and lacks some. The sample gives over 90,000 clones, 90% of which show up once; just over 0.15% is in the top ten. This clone was found once. One end of the junction is discordant with germline, which a read error may explain. CDR1 SGHAT and CDR2 FQNNGV come from the germline V gene. CDR3 length: 13 amino acids. This receptor was obtained from an adult with an advanced solid tumor such as melanoma, head and neck, liver or kidney cancer. The V gene is TRBV11-2, the J gene TRBJ2-1; 7 bases align to TRBD1. Sequences were derived from CD4+ or CD8+ T cells sorted from blood, sampled in a trial of the OX40 agonist ivuxolimab. The CDR3 loop is CANSRTGDNEQFF. The CDR3 DNA reads as TGTGCCAACAGCAGAACAGGGGACAATGAGCAGTTCTTC.